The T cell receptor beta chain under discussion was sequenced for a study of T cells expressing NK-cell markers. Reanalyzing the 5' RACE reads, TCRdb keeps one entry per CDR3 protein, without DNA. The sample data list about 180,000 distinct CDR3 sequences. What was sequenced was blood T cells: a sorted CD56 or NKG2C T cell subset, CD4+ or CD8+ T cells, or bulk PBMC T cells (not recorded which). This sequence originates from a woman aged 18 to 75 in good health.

The CDR3 here is CATSRDWDRGYEQYF. V usage is TRBV15 and J usage is TRBJ2-7; the TCRdb call, TRBD1, lacks DNA for checking. Germline CDR1 reads LNHNV; CDR2 reads YYDKDF (reference sequence). This CDR3 contains 15 residues. Complete variable domain (other parts from reference TRBV15 and TRBJ2-7): DAMVIQNPRYQVTQFGKPVTLSCSQTLNHNVMYWYQQKSSQAPKLLFHYYDKDFNNEADTPDNFQSRRPNTSFCFLDIRSPGLGDTAMYLCATSRDWDRGYEQYFGPGTRLTVT.